Here is one TCR beta chain with its context. The antigen this receptor binds is unknown. No per-base quality is available; no much larger clone lies one base away. From the cysteine up to the phenylalanine, the CDR3 has a length of 15 residues. Of all the DNA, just the CDR3 is kept, 45 bases in frame from base 1. Based on the germline V gene, the CDR1 and CDR2 sequences are ENHRY and SYGVKD. Trimming costs V 7 bases and J 2 bases, and their ends lie 12 bases apart. The source of the sample is a study of blood T cells in healthy people across ages (dated by TCRdb to between 2014 and 2017). Study-wide context: In model experiments, roughly one uniquely barcoded TCR beta cDNA molecule per two T cells was captured by template switching. The study measured age-related changes in TCR beta repertoire diversity using deep sequencing normalized with unique cDNA molecular identifiers. Donors were grouped into four age groups: young (average approximately 16 years), middle-aged (roughly 40), aged (roughly 67) and long-lived (about 82). To avoid experimental bias, donors of different ages were distributed randomly across sequencing lanes. For two donors (one aged 18 to 29 and one aged 80 or older), the study analyzed two additional independent replicas of 1 million unique cDNA reads from the same blood draw.

The library came from 5' RACE. Data came from an Illumina HiSeq 2500. A second PCR of about 7 to 12 cycles was run with a J-beta primer mix and a sample-barcoded 5' primer. A template-switch 5' adaptor carrying 12 random nucleotides introduced a unique molecular identifier onto each TCR beta cDNA molecule. Each sample yielded at least 3 million CDR3-containing paired-end reads. The Mint cDNA synthesis kit, primed by a TRBC-specific oligonucleotide, was used to synthesize first-strand cDNA from all RNA. All cDNA was treated with uracil-DNA glycosylase and then went through a first 18-cycle PCR with the universal primers M1SS and BC2_uni_R. From the authors' description of their analysis: For normalization, 1 million high-quality reads, each with a distinct molecular identifier, were randomly selected from each sample. Instead of being binned into consensus sequences, reads with shared molecular identifiers were discarded. MiTCR, set to a Q25 quality threshold and the strictest error-elimination algorithm, was used for CDR3 identification, clonotype clustering and error correction. A nonparametric unseen species model with Euler transformation was used to estimate lower-bound total TCR beta diversity. Using fastp trimming at Q25 and MiXCR clonotype assembly, TCRdb reanalyzed the public sequencing data and kept in-frame beta chains. Identical CDR3 proteins give one entry, which carries the most common genes and DNA. It is TCRdb's table, rather than the study itself, that gives the V and J calls and clone size. Recorded for this sample are around 990,000 distinct CDR3 sequences; more than 30% of them occurred a single time. The top ten hold about an eighth of the sample.

The roughly 37 donors, aged about 6 to 95 years, were systemically healthy Caucasian individuals from Russia. Each donor gave around 9 milliliters of peripheral blood, collected into EDTA-treated Vacutainer tubes. Ficoll-Paque density-gradient centrifugation was used to isolate PBMCs, with at least 6.5 million obtained per sample. Trizol reagent was used to extract total RNA from the PBMCs, yielding at least 6 micrograms per sample. Naive CD45RAhigh/CD27high T cell percentages were measured by flow cytometry on a PBMC aliquot from every donor. Summary of the overall study and its limitations: Compared with the aged group, the long-lived group had more naive CD4+ T cells, fewer expanded clones and increased TCR diversity, a pattern suggesting age selection. Bulk unsorted PBMC profiling prevented conclusive comparison of naive and antigen-experienced compartments. Because donor CMV infection status was unknown, age-related changes in expanded clonotypes were potentially confounded. Total diversity estimates from one million sequenced T cells were considered lower bounds and underestimates. As age increased, observed TCR beta diversity per million T cells dropped in a roughly linear way, and a significant reduction was already evident by age about 40. There was a strong correlation between observed TCR beta diversity and the percentage of naive T cells measured by flow cytometry.

The TCR originated in a man in his late teens or twenties in good health. The sequence links TRBV10-3 to TRBJ1-6; the D segment cannot be called with confidence. The material sequenced was blood. CDR3 protein: CAITRSAPYNSPLHF. The DNA sequence is given as TGTGCCATCACGAGATCGGCCCCCTATAATTCACCCCTCCACTTT.